Sequencing of this T cell receptor beta chain was carried out in a study of blood T cell repertoires in COVID-19. CDR3 size: 17 residues. The V segment lost 3 bases and the J segment 6 bases; nucleotides outside the gene matches: 10. Germline values: CDR1 MNHEY, CDR2 SMNVEV (reference sequence). Assay used: immunoSEQ multiplex PCR; TCRdb lists only in-frame clones, some missing. The table has approximately 230,000 clones, almost 85% seen once. The TCR comes from a man aged 35-49 years who had recovered from COVID-19. The chain uses TRBV27 and TRBJ1-5; the match to TRBD1 covers 11 bases. Sequenced: PBMCs or T cells enriched from blood (not recorded which). In DNA, the CDR3 is TGTGCCAGCAGTTTGCCGGGACAGGGGGGCGCGACTCAGCCCCAGCATTTT. The encoded protein is CASSLPGQGGATQPQHF.